This TCR beta chain was sequenced during a study of radiotherapy plus CTLA-4 blockade in lung cancer (dated by TCRdb to 2016 to 2018). About the full investigation: Objective responses were observed in approximately 17% of enrolled patients, and disease control was achieved in 25% to 35%. Beyond this particular receptor, the publication reports: After treatment with radiotherapy and ipilimumab, TCR clones that came from tumors expanded in the peripheral blood. Early dynamic changes in blood T cell clones, together with increased serum interferon-beta after radiation, were reported as the strongest predictors of response.

This clone was seen only a few times. It lacks a known antigen. There are no base qualities to consult, and no much larger clone falls within one base. The CDR3 covers 14 residues, taking in both the cysteine and the phenylalanine. The sequence is cut down to CDR3 DNA, 42 bases in frame from base 1. CDR1 and CDR2, looked up from the germline V gene, are SGDLS and YYNGEE. V gives up 0 bases and J gives up 0 bases, and the segment between their germline ends measures 6 bases. Focal radiation therapy combined with CTLA-4 blockade (ipilimumab) was tested in patients with chemo-refractory metastatic non-small-cell lung cancer. The method was the immunoSEQ multiplex PCR assay. TCRdb carries this immuneACCESS record with in-frame sequences only. Its versions omit some clonotypes, under half of them owing to an unresolved V gene in the studies checked, with the rest unexplained. The sample table shows about 97,000 clones, and roughly 79% are seen once. In total, the top ten clones hold around 3% of the sample.

This material consisted of peripheral blood, taken from a patient treated with radiotherapy plus ipilimumab. The chain joins TRBV9 to TRBJ1-2, and TRBD1 may be the D gene, going by 5 matching bases. The source of this sequence is a human donor with non-small cell lung cancer who had a partial response to radiotherapy plus ipilimumab. Some clones in this sample may be carry-over from other donors' samples. The CDR3 corresponds to CASSVGQSNYGYTF. Read as DNA, the sequence is TGTGCCAGCAGCGTAGGACAGTCTAACTATGGCTACACCTTC.